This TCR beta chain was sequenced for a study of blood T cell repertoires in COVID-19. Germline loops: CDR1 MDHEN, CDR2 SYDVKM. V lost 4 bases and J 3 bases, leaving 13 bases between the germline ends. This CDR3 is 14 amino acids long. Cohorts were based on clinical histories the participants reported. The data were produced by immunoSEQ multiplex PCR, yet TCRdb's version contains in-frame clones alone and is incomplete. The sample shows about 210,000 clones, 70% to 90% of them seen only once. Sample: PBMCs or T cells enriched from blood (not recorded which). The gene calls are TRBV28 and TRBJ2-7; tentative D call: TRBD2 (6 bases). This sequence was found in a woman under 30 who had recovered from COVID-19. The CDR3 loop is CASSSTGLSYEQYF. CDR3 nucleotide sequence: TGTGCCAGCAGTTCGACGGGACTTAGCTACGAGCAGTACTTC.